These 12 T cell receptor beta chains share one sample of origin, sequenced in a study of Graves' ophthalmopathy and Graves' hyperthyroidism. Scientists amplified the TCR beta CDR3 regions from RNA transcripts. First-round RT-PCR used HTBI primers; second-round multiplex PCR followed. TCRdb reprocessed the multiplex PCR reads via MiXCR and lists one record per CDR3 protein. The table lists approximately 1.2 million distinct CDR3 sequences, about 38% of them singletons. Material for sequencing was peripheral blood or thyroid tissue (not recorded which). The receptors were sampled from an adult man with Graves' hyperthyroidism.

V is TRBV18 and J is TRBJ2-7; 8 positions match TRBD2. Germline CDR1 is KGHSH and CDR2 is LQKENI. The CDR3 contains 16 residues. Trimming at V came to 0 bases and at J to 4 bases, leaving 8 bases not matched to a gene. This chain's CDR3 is CASSPPSRGGVYEQYF. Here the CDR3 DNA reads TGTGCCAGCTCACCACCGAGTCGGGGGGGCGTGTACGAGCAGTACTTC.

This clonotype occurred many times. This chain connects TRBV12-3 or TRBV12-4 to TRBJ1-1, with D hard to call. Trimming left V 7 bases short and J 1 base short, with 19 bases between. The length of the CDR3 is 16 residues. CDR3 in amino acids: CASTYWTGYGNTEAFF. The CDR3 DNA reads TGTGCCAGCACCTATTGGACGGGGTACGGGAACACTGAAGCTTTCTTT.

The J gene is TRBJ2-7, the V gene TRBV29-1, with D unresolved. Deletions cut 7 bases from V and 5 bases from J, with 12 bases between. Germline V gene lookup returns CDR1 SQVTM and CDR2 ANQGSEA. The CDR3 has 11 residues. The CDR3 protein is CSARVKNEQYF. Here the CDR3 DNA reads TGCAGCGCCCGGGTGAAGAACGAGCAGTACTTC.

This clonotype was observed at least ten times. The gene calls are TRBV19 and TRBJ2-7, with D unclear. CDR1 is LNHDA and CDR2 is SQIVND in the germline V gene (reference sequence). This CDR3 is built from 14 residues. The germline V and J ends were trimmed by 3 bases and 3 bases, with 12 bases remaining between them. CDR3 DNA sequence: TGTGCCAGTAGTATCGACGGTCGCGGCTACGAGCAGTACTTC. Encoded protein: CASSIDGRGYEQYF.

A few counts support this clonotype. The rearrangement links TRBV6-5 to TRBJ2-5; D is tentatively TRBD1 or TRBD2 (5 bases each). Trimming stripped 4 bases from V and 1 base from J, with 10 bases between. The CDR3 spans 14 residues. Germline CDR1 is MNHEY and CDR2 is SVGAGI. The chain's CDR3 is CASSLRDGQETQYF. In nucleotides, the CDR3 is TGTGCCAGCAGTTTAAGGGACGGCCAAGAGACCCAGTACTTC.

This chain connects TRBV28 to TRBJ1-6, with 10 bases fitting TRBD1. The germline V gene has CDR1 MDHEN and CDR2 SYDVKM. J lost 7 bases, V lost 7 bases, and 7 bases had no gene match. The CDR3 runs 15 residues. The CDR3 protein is CASTTGTGENSPLHF. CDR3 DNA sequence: TGTGCCAGCACCACTGGGACAGGGGAAAATTCACCCCTCCACTTT.

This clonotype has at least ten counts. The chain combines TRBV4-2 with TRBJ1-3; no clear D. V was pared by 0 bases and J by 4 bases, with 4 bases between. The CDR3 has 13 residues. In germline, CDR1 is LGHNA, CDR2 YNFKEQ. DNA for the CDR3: TGTGCCAGCAGCCAAGATCGGGGAAACACCATATATTTT. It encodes CASSQDRGNTIYF.

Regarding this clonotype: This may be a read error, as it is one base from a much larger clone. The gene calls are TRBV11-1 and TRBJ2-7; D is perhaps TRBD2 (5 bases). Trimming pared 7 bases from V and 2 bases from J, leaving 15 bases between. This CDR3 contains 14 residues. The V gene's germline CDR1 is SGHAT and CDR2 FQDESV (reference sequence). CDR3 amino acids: CASTPADLAYEQYF. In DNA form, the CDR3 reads TGTGCCAGCACCCCCGCGGACTTAGCCTACGAGCAGTACTTC. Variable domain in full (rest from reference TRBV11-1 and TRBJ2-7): EAEVAQSPRYKITEKSQAVAFWCDPISGHATLYWYRQILGQGPELLVQFQDESVVDDSQLPKDRFSAERLKGVDSTLKIQPAELGDSAMYLCASTPADLAYEQYFGPGTRLTVT.

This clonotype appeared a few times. CDR3 protein: CASSLQDRANYGYTF. DNA of the CDR3: TGTGCCAGCAGTCTACAGGACAGGGCCAACTATGGCTACACCTTC. The V gene is TRBV27, the J gene TRBJ1-2, with 8 nucleotides matching TRBD1. Germline lookup yields CDR1 MNHEY and CDR2 SMNVEV (reference sequence). V shed 5 bases and J 2 bases; nucleotides not matched to a gene: 7. The CDR3 runs 15 residues.

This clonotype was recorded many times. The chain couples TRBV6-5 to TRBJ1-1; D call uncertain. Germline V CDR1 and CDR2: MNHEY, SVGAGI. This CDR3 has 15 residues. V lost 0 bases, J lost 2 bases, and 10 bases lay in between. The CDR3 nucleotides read TGTGCCAGCAGTTACTCTGGAGCGCGAAACACTGAAGCTTTCTTT. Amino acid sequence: CASSYSGARNTEAFF.

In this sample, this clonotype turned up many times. The CDR3 region has the DNA TGTGCCAGCAGTTACGACGGGTTGGGGCGTGAAAAACTGTTTTTT. Its protein is CASSYDGLGREKLFF. The chain couples TRBV6-5 to TRBJ1-4; a possible D gene is TRBD1 (5 bases). CDR3 length: 15 amino acids. Germline CDR1 reads MNHEY; CDR2 reads SVGAGI. The V end was cut by 2 bases, the J end by 7 bases, with 14 bases between.

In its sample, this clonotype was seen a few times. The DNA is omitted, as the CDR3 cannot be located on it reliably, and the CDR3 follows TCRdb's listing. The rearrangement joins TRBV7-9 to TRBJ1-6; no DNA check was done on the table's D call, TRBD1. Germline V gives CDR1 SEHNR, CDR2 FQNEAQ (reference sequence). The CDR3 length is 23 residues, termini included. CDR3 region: CASSSGRRAYEQYFGTGDSPLHF.